Here is one TCR beta chain with its context. This specimen comes from a study of technical replicates of blood from several donors. Method: immunoSEQ multiplex PCR; TCRdb's copy keeps in-frame clones and lacks some. This table holds about 86,000 clones, nearly 96% found once. The CDR3 consists of 14 residues. The V and J ends lost 0 bases and 5 bases respectively, with 10 bases between them. Germline assignment: CDR1 SGDLS and CDR2 YYNGEE. This chain connects TRBV9 to TRBJ2-3; a weak D match, TRBD1 (5 bases). This receptor was identified in a human donor in good health. Sequencing was performed on T cells isolated from PBMCs. CDR3 sequence reads: CASSVELGEDTQYF. CDR3 DNA sequence: TGTGCCAGCAGCGTAGAATTAGGGGAAGATACGCAGTATTTT.